This T cell receptor beta chain originates from a study of Ad26.COV2.S vaccination and SARS-CoV-2 variants (dated by TCRdb to the early 2020s). Broadly, across the study: Donors in the vaccine arm were drawn from COV1001, a phase I-IIa trial of Ad26.COV2.S in healthy adults that was multicentre, randomized, double-blind and placebo-controlled. Throughout the experiments and outcome assessment, investigators stayed blinded to trial group allocation. A total of around 32 samples were included in the TCR-sequenced set, comprising around 19 Ad26.COV2.S vaccine recipients, 5 placebo recipients and 8 SARS-CoV-2 convalescent individuals. TCRbeta repertoire sequencing was used to assess the specificity and breadth of SARS-CoV-2-reactive T cell receptors after Ad26.COV2.S vaccination. Trial participants were randomized into five groups of five: low-dose or high-dose Ad26.COV2.S given once or twice, or placebo on both occasions. Ad26.COV2.S was administered intramuscularly at a dose of 5x10^10 or 1x10^11 viral particles, either as one shot or as two shots given 56 days apart. What the authors observed across the whole study: Spike-specific TCR breadth was higher in Ad26.COV2.S recipients than in placebo recipients (P = 0.0014). Non-spike TCR breadth was comparable between vaccine and placebo recipients, consistent with the vaccine containing only spike. Substantial breadth of spike-specific CD8+ and CD4+ T cell responses was reported after vaccination. The study was not powered to compare responses between vaccine doses or regimens. According to the authors, total T cell responses may have been underestimated by the TCR breadth and depth analyses.

The immunoSEQ Assay was used to sequence TCRbeta CDR3 regions. After extraction, genomic DNA underwent amplification by bias-controlled multiplex PCR, followed by high-throughput sequencing. As for the original processing: To quantify the absolute abundance of every unique TCRbeta CDR3 region, sequences were collapsed and filtered. Usable DNA was measured by amplifying reference genes present in all nucleated cells, and TCRbeta template counts were normalized to that usable DNA to estimate T cell fraction. Repertoire TCRs were annotated as SARS-CoV-2-specific by exact matching of V gene, CDR3 amino acid sequence and J gene to a known reactive TCR set. The reference SARS-CoV-2 TCR set was derived from MIRA and filtered for enrichment in COVID-19-positive ImmuneCODE repertoires, a step that removed public or cross-reactive TCRs. Drawing on the MIRA antigens, annotated TCRs were analysed further at the level of specific ORF or position within ORF. Breadth was defined as annotated unique rearrangements over total unique productive rearrangements; depth was the summed frequency of those rearrangements. Group comparisons of TCR breadth used two-sided Wilcoxon rank-sum tests. The table was pulled from immuneACCESS by TCRdb, which kept in-frame rearrangements only. Such tables lose some clones; where checked, under half of the loss comes from unresolved V genes, and the rest has no known cause. That table supplies the V and J calls and clone size; D and trimming were determined from the DNA. Recorded for this sample are about 680,000 clones; roughly nine tenths of them occurred a single time. The ten most abundant clones make up about 1.5% of the sample.

Of note for this clone: The antigen it binds to is not known. The record has no base qualities; no much larger clone is one base away.

The treatment or condition label of this sample denotes: roughly 19 received Ad26.COV2.S at low or high dose, single or two shots; 5 received placebo; per-sample allocation not given. Repertoires of vaccine and placebo recipients were sequenced from samples taken on day 63 after the first injection. Between 29 July and 7 August 2020, Cohort 1b enrolled 25 adults aged 18-55 years at one site in Boston, USA. Ad26.COV2.S was a replication-incompetent adenovirus type 26 vector expressing a prefusion-stabilized SARS-CoV-2 spike protein from the original Wuhan strain. V is cut back by 4 bases and J by 4 bases, with 3 bases in the junction unmatched. Spanning cysteine to phenylalanine, the CDR3 consists of 14 amino acids. Of all the DNA, just the CDR3 is kept, 42 bases in frame from base 1. In the germline V gene, CDR1 corresponds to SNHLY and CDR2 to FYNNEI.

The sequence was collected from a person between 18 and 65 years old who received the Ad26.COV2.S COVID-19 vaccine or a placebo. Rearrangement joined TRBV2 to TRBJ1-1; TRBD1 aligns with 10 central bases. The material sequenced was peripheral blood, taken in a trial of Ad26.COV2.S vaccine versus placebo. CDR3 loop: CASSGQGAGTEAFF. The nucleotides read TGTGCCAGCAGTGGACAGGGGGCGGGCACTGAAGCTTTCTTT.